This T cell receptor (beta chain) stems from a study of blood T cell repertoires in COVID-19. Trimming cost V 1 base and J 4 bases, with 8 bases left between them. The V gene's germline CDR1 is SQVTM and CDR2 ANQGSEA. The CDR3 extends over 12 amino acids. Sequenced by immunoSEQ multiplex PCR; TCRdb stores in-frame clones only, minus some. The data show about 61,000 clones, 60% to 80% seen once. This chain links TRBV29-1 with TRBJ2-7; possible D gene TRBD2, 6 bases. Material: peripheral blood. The clonotype originates from an elderly man with active or convalescent COVID-19. In nucleotides, the CDR3 is TGCAGCGTTGAAGGGGGACTTTACGAGCAGTACTTC. Its translation is CSVEGGLYEQYF.